These 23 T cell receptor beta chains came from one sample sequenced in a study of CD8 T cells in Susac syndrome. An input of about 0.5 to 1 ug of RNA was subjected to reverse transcription using random hexamers. Using its own MiXCR run on the immunoSEQ multiplex PCR reads, TCRdb lists one record per CDR3 protein. The sample contains approximately 230,000 distinct CDR3 sequences, 93% of which appear only once. Sequencing input: CD4+ T cells from PBMCs. Receptors originate from a human donor with multiple sclerosis.

This chain links TRBV12-3 or TRBV12-4 with TRBJ2-2, with 9 bases matching TRBD2. V was pared by 3 bases and J by 4 bases, with 3 bases of the junction left unmatched. This CDR3 has 15 amino acids. For the CDR3, the DNA is TGTGCCAGCAGTTTGGCGCGGGGGGGCACCGGGGAGCTGTTTTTT. Translation gives CASSLARGGTGELFF.

The V gene is TRBV23-1, the J gene TRBJ2-7, with unresolved D. TRBV23-1 is recorded as an ORF, its role being uncertain. This CDR3 has 14 residues. Deletions cut 2 bases from V and 3 bases from J, with 11 bases between. The CDR3: CASSQRMGNYEQYV. The DNA of the CDR3 is TGCGCCAGCAGTCAAAGGATGGGCAACTACGAGCAGTACGTC.

This clonotype was detected only a few times. This chain connects TRBV27 to TRBJ2-5; D might be TRBD1 (5 bases). This CDR3 region has 13 residues. V lost 5 bases and J lost 2, with 9 bases in between. Germline CDR1 and CDR2: MNHEY and SMNVEV (reference sequence). The CDR3 DNA sequence: TGTGCCAGCAGTAGGACACCGCAAGAGACCCAGTACTTC. It encodes CASSRTPQETQYF.

The J gene is TRBJ1-2, the V gene TRBV19, with a tentative D call TRBD1 (5 bases). The CDR3 extends over 15 amino acids. Looked up from germline, CDR1 is LNHDA and CDR2 is SQIVND (reference sequence). V lost 5 bases and J 4 bases, leaving 17 bases between the germline ends. This chain's CDR3 is CASSPEQDSRYGYTF. CDR3 sequence (DNA): TGTGCCAGTAGTCCAGAACAGGACTCCCGCTATGGCTACACCTTC. The full variable domain, with the rest looked up from reference TRBV19 and TRBJ1-2, is DGGITQSPKYLFRKEGQNVTLSCEQNLNHDAMYWYRQDPGQGLRLIYYSQIVNDFQKGDIAEGYSVSREKKESFPLTVTSAQKNPTAFYLCASSPEQDSRYGYTFGSGTRLTVV.

CDR3 sequence (DNA): TGTGCTAGTGGCTCGGGCCCAGGGCTTACAACGGGCGGAGCTTTCTTT. Translation: CASGSGPGLTTGGAFF. The gene calls are TRBV12-5 and TRBJ1-1, with D perhaps matching TRBD1 (5 bases). The ends were cut back, 6 bases at V and 10 bases at J, with 27 bases in the middle. Germline loops: CDR1 LGHNT, CDR2 FRNRAP. This CDR3 comprises 16 residues.

The CDR3 DNA is TGTGCCAGCAGCGTAGCGGCTAACAGGGAAAAACTGTTTTTT. Its protein is CASSVAANREKLFF. The rearrangement uses TRBV9 and TRBJ1-4, with D possibly TRBD1 on 5 matching bases. V was pared by 0 bases and J by 8 bases, with 11 bases between. The CDR3 is 14 amino acids. The germline gives CDR1 SGDLS, CDR2 YYNGEE.

The chain couples TRBV10-3 to TRBJ2-7; 8 positions agree with TRBD2. The V gene end was trimmed by 10 bases and the J gene end by 0 bases; junction bases not matched to a gene: 5. Germline V CDR1 and CDR2: ENHRY, SYGVKD. The CDR3 is 13 amino acids. CDR3 sequence: CATTAGGSYEQYV. The DNA for the CDR3 is TGTGCCACCACGGCGGGAGGCTCCTACGAGCAGTACGTC.

V usage is TRBV12-3 or TRBV12-4 and J usage is TRBJ1-3; D is uncertain. The V end lost 5 bases, the J end lost 0 bases, and 8 bases lay between the germline ends. The CDR3 runs 14 residues. The CDR3 sequence is CASSPIASGNTIYF. The CDR3 DNA follows: TGTGCCAGCAGTCCTATTGCCTCTGGAAACACCATATATTTT.

The gene calls are TRBV6-2 or TRBV6-3 and TRBJ1-5; D is possibly TRBD1 (5 bases). The CDR3 is 17 residues long. The germline gives CDR1 MNHEY, CDR2 SVGEGT. With 8 bases removed from V and 0 bases from J, the gap between germline ends came to 20 bases. The CDR3 is CASVPGGGEHSNQPQHF. The DNA for the CDR3 is TGTGCCAGCGTCCCTGGCGGGGGAGAACATAGCAATCAGCCCCAGCATTTT.

The chain joins TRBV14 to TRBJ2-7, with no clear D. Trimming left V 3 bases short and J 3 bases short, with 6 bases between. CDR3 length: 12 amino acids. Per germline, CDR1 SGHDN and CDR2 FVKESK. CDR3 sequence: CASSQTGYEQYF. CDR3 coding DNA: TGTGCCAGCAGCCAGACCGGCTACGAGCAGTACTTC.

This chain uses TRBV3-1 with TRBJ2-1; D might be TRBD2 (5 bases). This CDR3 region has 14 residues. V lost 0 bases and J 10 bases, leaving 13 bases between the germline ends. Germline V gives CDR1 LGHDT, CDR2 YNNKEL (reference sequence). The CDR3 is CASSQDMTNREQFF. In nucleotides, the CDR3 is TGTGCCAGCAGCCAAGATATGACTAATAGGGAGCAGTTCTTC.

The V gene is TRBV20-1, the J gene TRBJ2-3; 11 nucleotides line up with TRBD2. The CDR3 is 14 amino acids. The ends lost 2 bases at V and 5 bases at J; junction bases unmatched: 3. CDR1 DFQATT and CDR2 SNEGSKA come from the germline V gene (reference sequence). The CDR3 DNA reads as TGCAGTGCTAGACCTGGACTAGCGGGAGATACGCAGTATTTT. Translated, it gives CSARPGLAGDTQYF.

The V and J genes are TRBV14 and TRBJ2-5, with no clear D. CDR1 is SGHDN and CDR2 is FVKESK in the germline V gene. Trimming stripped 0 bases from V and 0 bases from J, with 11 bases between. This CDR3 has 16 residues. In DNA, the CDR3 is TGTGCCAGCAGCCAAGATTCGTGGTACAACCAAGAGACCCAGTACTTC. Its translation: CASSQDSWYNQETQYF.

The rearrangement links TRBV7-9 to TRBJ2-2; 11 nucleotides match TRBD2. V gave up 2 bases and J gave up 5 bases; unmatched junction bases: 1. CDR1 and CDR2 (germline): SEHNR, FQNEAQ (reference sequence). CDR3 length equals 15 residues. The CDR3 sequence: CASSLLAGGTGELFF. DNA of the CDR3: TGTGCCAGCAGCTTACTAGCGGGAGGTACCGGGGAGCTGTTTTTT.

The chain joins TRBV7-8 to TRBJ2-2; a weak D match, TRBD1 (5 bases). Trimming removed 4 bases at V and 8 bases at J, with 11 bases between. This CDR3 is 13 amino acids long. Germline V lookup: CDR1 SGHVS, CDR2 FQNEAQ. The CDR3 coding sequence is TGTGCCAGCAGCTCGATCAGGACAGGGGAGCTGTTTTTT. Encoded protein: CASSSIRTGELFF.

The rearrangement uses TRBV10-2 and TRBJ1-1; tentatively, D is TRBD1 (5 bases). This CDR3 region has 13 residues. V dropped 2 bases and J dropped 8 bases, with 12 bases sitting between them. Germline CDR1 is WSHSY and CDR2 is SAAADI. The CDR3 sequence is CASSEPGPQEAFF. As DNA, the CDR3 is TGCGCCAGCAGTGAGCCGGGGCCCCAGGAAGCTTTCTTT.

This chain joins TRBV30 and TRBJ2-7; TRBD2 agrees at 8 bases. The V gene end was trimmed by 3 bases and the J gene end by 0 bases; junction bases not matched to a gene: 7. Germline V gene sequence: CDR1 GTSNPN, CDR2 SVGIG (reference sequence). The CDR3 loop spans 15 amino acids. The CDR3 bases are TGTGCCTGGAGCCGTAGCGGGGCGAGCTCCTACGAGCAGTACGTC. Encoded protein: CAWSRSGASSYEQYV.

The CDR3 is CSAGTSGVETDTQYF. The CDR3, as DNA: TGCAGTGCCGGGACTAGCGGGGTTGAAACAGATACGCAGTATTTT. The chain recombines TRBV20-1 with TRBJ2-3; 13 bases agree with TRBD2. The CDR3 extends over 15 amino acids. CDR1 and CDR2 from the germline V gene are DFQATT and SNEGSKA (reference sequence). Unmatched junction bases numbered 6, after V lost 6 bases and J lost 3 bases.

The chain has TRBV19 and TRBJ1-1, with D perhaps matching TRBD1 (5 bases). Trimming removed 3 bases at V and 4 bases at J, with 9 bases between. The CDR3 runs to 13 residues. CDR1 and CDR2 from the germline V gene are LNHDA and SQIVND (reference sequence). Here the CDR3 reads CASSMQTATEAFF. DNA for the CDR3: TGTGCCAGTAGTATGCAGACAGCCACTGAAGCTTTCTTT.

The V call is TRBV6-1, the J call TRBJ2-7; D perhaps matches TRBD1 (6 bases). V dropped 5 bases and J dropped 8 bases, with 19 bases sitting between them. The length of the CDR3 is 14 residues. Germline V CDR1 and CDR2: MNHNS, SASEGT. CDR3 nucleotide sequence: TGTGCCAGCAGTTCCTTAAGACAGGTTTACAAGCAGTACTTC. The encoded protein is CASSSLRQVYKQYF.

The chain carries TRBV30 and TRBJ2-2, with D possibly TRBD1 on 5 matching bases. CDR3 length equals 14 residues. V was shortened by 4 bases and J by 0 bases, with 9 bases between the two germline ends. Germline V gene data show CDR1 as GTSNPN and CDR2 as SVGIG (reference sequence). CDR3 sequence: CAWTGIANTGELFF. CDR3 in DNA: TGTGCCTGGACAGGGATTGCGAACACCGGGGAGCTGTTTTTT.

The chain uses TRBV30 and TRBJ1-1; D gene unclear. The V gene lost 1 base and the J gene lost 1 base, with 10 bases spanning the gap. From germline, CDR1 is GTSNPN and CDR2 SVGIG (reference sequence). The CDR3 runs to 14 residues. In nucleotides, the CDR3 is TGTGCCTGGAGTGCATATTTCGCGAACACTGAAGCTTTCTTT. Translating it yields CAWSAYFANTEAFF.

The CDR3 loop is CAWSGQANTEAFF. The CDR3 DNA follows: TGTGCCTGGAGTGGACAGGCAAACACTGAAGCTTTCTTT. The genes are TRBV30 and TRBJ1-1; TRBD1 is a possible D gene (6 bases). The CDR3 spans 13 residues. V lost 1 base and J 2 bases, leaving 8 bases between the germline ends. Germline assignment: CDR1 GTSNPN and CDR2 SVGIG (reference sequence).